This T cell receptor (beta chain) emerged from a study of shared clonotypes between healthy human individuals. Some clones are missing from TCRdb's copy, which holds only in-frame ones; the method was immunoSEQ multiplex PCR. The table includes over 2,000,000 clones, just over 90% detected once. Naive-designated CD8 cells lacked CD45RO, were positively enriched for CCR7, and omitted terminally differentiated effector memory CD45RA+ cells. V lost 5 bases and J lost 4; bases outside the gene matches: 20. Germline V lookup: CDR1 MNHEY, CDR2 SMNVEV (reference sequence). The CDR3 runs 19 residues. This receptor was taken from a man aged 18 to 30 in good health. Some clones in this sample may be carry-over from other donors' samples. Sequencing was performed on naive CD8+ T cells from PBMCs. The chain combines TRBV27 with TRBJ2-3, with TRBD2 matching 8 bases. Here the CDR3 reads CASSRTGTSYSSAPDTQYF. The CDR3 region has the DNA TGTGCCAGCAGTCGGACCGGGACTAGTTACTCAAGCGCTCCAGATACGCAGTATTTT.